The clone carrying this TCR beta chain was recorded at least ten times. What it binds is not known. Regions amplified from RNA transcripts were the TCR beta CDR3 regions. The primer set for the first-round RT-PCR of the TCR CDR3 was HTBI. TCRdb independently ran MiXCR on the multiplex PCR reads; one entry per CDR3 protein. The sample holds hundreds of thousands of distinct CDR3 sequences, approximately 15% seen once. This sample was taken from a study of T cells in Graves' hyperthyroidism and ophthalmopathy. Study-wide background: Sampling of peripheral blood happened at initial diagnosis, prior to any treatment. Regarding the study as a whole: Among thyroid clonotypes expanded above 0.001, most also appeared in blood.

Germline values: CDR1 LGHDT, CDR2 YNNKEL (reference sequence). The CDR3 is 16 residues long. With 1 base removed from V and 1 base from J, the gap between germline ends came to 13 bases. This clonotype was sampled from a woman in her 50s with Graves' ophthalmopathy. Sequenced input: blood. The gene calls are TRBV3-1 and TRBJ1-1, with D maybe TRBD1 (6 bases). The CDR3 DNA follows: TGTGCCAGCAGCCAAGTTATGGGGGCGGGGAACACTGAAGCTTTCTTT. It yields the protein CASSQVMGAGNTEAFF.